This TCR beta chain stems from a study of identical twins' blood T cells. Each CDR3 protein gets one entry after TCRdb re-called the 5' RACE reads with MiXCR. This sample has 350,000 to 400,000 distinct CDR3 sequences, with roughly 28% found just once. The V gene lost 5 bases and the J gene lost 4 bases, with 15 bases spanning the gap. The germline CDR1 and CDR2 sequences are LNHDA and SQIVND (reference sequence). The CDR3 length is 15 residues. This clonotype was recorded many times. The rearrangement links TRBV19 to TRBJ1-5, with D possibly matching TRBD1 (5 bases). Sequenced material: PBMCs. This TCR came from a woman aged 18-55 years in good health. The CDR3 nucleotides read TGTGCCAGTAGTTGGGGACTGACCTTGAATCAGCCCCAGCATTTT. Translated, it gives CASSWGLTLNQPQHF. The complete variable domain, with remaining parts taken from reference TRBV19 and TRBJ1-5, reads DGGITQSPKYLFRKEGQNVTLSCEQNLNHDAMYWYRQDPGQGLRLIYYSQIVNDFQKGDIAEGYSVSREKKESFPLTVTSAQKNPTAFYLCASSWGLTLNQPQHFGDGTRLSIL.